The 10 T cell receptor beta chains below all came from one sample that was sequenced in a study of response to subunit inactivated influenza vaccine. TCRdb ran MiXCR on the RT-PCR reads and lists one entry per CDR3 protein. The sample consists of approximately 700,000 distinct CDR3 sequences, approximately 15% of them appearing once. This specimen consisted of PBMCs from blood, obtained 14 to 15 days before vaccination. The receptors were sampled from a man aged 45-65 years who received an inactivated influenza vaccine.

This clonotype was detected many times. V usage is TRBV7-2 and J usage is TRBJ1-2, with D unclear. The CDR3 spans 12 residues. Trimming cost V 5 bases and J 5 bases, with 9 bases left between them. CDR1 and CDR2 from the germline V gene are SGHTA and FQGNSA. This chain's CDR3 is CASSPGVYGYTF. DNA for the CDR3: TGTGCCAGCAGCCCCGGAGTTTATGGCTACACCTTC.

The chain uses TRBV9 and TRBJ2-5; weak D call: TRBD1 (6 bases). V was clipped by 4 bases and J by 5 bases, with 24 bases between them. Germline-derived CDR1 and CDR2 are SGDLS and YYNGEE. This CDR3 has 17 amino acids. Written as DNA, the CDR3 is TGTGCCAGCAGCCCACGGGGCTCTAAGGGGGAAGGGGAGACCCAGTACTTC. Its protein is CASSPRGSKGEGETQYF.

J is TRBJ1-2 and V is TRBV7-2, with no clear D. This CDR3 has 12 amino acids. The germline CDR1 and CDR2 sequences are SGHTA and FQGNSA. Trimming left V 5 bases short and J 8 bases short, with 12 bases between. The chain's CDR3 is CASSRIPGGYTF. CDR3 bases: TGTGCCAGCAGCCGGATCCCCGGAGGCTACACCTTC.

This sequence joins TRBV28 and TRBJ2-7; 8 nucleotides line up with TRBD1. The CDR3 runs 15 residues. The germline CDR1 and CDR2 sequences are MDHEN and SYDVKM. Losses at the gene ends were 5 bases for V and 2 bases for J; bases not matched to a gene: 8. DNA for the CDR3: TGTGCCAGCAGTCCCCGGACAGGGTGGGCCTACGAGCAGTACTTC. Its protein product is CASSPRTGWAYEQYF.

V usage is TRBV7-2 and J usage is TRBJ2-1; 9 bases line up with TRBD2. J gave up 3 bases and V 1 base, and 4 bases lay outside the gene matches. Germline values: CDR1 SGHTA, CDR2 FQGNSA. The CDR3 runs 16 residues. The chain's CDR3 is CASSLVAGAFYNEQFF. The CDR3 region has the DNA TGTGCCAGCAGCTTAGTAGCGGGAGCTTTCTACAATGAGCAGTTCTTC.

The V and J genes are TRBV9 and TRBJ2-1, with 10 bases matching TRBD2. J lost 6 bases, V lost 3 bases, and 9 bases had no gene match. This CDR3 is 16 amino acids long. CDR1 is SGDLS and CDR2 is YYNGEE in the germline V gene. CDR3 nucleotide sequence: TGTGCCAGCAGCGCCCGATATAGCGGGAGGTTCAATGAGCAGTTCTTC. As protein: CASSARYSGRFNEQFF.

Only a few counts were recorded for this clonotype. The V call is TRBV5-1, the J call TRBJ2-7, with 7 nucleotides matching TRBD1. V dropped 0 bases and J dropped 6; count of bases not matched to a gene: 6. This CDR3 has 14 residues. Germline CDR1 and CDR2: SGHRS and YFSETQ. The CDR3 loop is CASSLELTGLEQYF. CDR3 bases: TGCGCCAGCAGCTTGGAATTGACAGGGCTCGAGCAGTACTTC.

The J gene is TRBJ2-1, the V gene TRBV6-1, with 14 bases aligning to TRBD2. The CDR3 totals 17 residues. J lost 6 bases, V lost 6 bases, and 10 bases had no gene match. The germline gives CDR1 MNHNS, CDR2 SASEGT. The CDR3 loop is CASSLYGLAGGGNEQFF. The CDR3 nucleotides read TGTGCCAGCAGCCTCTACGGACTAGCGGGAGGAGGCAATGAGCAGTTCTTC.

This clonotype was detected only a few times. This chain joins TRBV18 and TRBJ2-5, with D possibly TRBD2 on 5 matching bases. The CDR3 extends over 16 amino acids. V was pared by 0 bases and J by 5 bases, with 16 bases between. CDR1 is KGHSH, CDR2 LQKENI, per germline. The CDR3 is CASSPPEGRPGETQYF. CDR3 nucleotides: TGTGCCAGCTCACCACCAGAAGGGCGCCCGGGGGAGACCCAGTACTTC.

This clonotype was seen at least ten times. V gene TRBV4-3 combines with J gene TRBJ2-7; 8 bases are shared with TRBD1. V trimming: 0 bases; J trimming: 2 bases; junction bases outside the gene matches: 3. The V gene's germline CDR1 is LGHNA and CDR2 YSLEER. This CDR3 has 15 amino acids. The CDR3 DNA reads TGCGCCAGCAGCCAAGACCACAGGGGGACCTACGAGCAGTACTTC. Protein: CASSQDHRGTYEQYF.